The T cell receptor (beta chain) described here comes from a study of blood T cell repertoires in COVID-19. Study in general: From T cells, B-cell-depleted T cells, or PBMCs came the material, which was cDNA or gDNA.

The repertoire was sequenced with immunoSEQ multiplex PCR; TCRdb's copy has only in-frame clones and lacks some. The sample comprises about 310,000 clones, approximately 91% of which are singletons, and roughly 8.9% rests with the top ten. In germline, CDR1 is ENHRY, CDR2 SYGVKD. The CDR3 has 13 residues. The V end was cut by 4 bases, the J end by 5 bases, with 10 bases between. The chain is built from TRBV10-3 and TRBJ2-3; D is possibly TRBD1 (5 bases). The sample consisted of PBMCs or T cells enriched from blood (not recorded which). The receptor was derived from a woman aged 40 to 50 who had recovered from COVID-19. The CDR3 DNA is TGTGCCATCAGTGGTCCAGGGTTAGATACGCAGTATTTT. This gives the protein CAISGPGLDTQYF.